Following are 4 T cell receptor beta chains from one sample sequenced in a study of CD8+ T cells in alopecia areata. After isolation, RNA underwent reverse transcription to generate cDNA as the sequencing template. The data were produced by immunoSEQ multiplex PCR, yet TCRdb's version contains in-frame clones alone and is incomplete. This sample carries about 250,000 clones, roughly two thirds of them seen once, and the ten largest clones take 0.95% to 1.5%. The material sequenced was CD4+ T cells sorted from blood, taken at week 0. These receptors were obtained from a human donor with alopecia areata.

V usage is TRBV5-6 and J usage is TRBJ2-3; TRBD1 matches 9 bases. This CDR3 has 15 amino acids. With 4 bases clipped from V and 5 bases from J, the junction kept 8 bases outside the gene matches. Germline V CDR1 and CDR2: SGHDT, YYEEEE. This chain's CDR3 is CASSPGDRVVDTQYF. CDR3 nucleotides: TGTGCCAGCAGCCCGGGGGACAGGGTGGTAGATACGCAGTATTTT.

The gene calls are TRBV7-9 and TRBJ1-2; 8 nucleotides align to TRBD1. The CDR3 has 15 amino acids. V shed 5 bases, J shed 6 bases, and the junction held 11 bases outside the gene matches. Looked up from germline, CDR1 is SEHNR and CDR2 is FQNEAQ (reference sequence). The CDR3 loop reads CASSKDPDRVHGYTF. CDR3 DNA: TGTGCCAGCAGCAAGGACCCGGACAGGGTTCATGGCTACACCTTC. The entire variable domain, with the rest obtained from reference TRBV7-9 and TRBJ1-2, is as follows: DTGVSQNPRHKITKRGQNVTFRCDPISEHNRLYWYRQTLGQGPEFLTYFQNEAQLEKSRLLSDRFSAERPKGSFSTLEIQRTEQGDSAMYLCASSKDPDRVHGYTFGSGTRLTVV.

This clone turned up a few times. The chain joins TRBV9 to TRBJ2-1; D remains unclear. CDR3 length equals 16 residues. The germline gives CDR1 SGDLS, CDR2 YYNGEE. Trimming took off 0 bases at V and 0 bases at J, with 10 bases between the two ends. In nucleotides, the CDR3 is TGTGCCAGCAGCGTAGCCCGTAGTCGCTCCTACAATGAGCAGTTCTTC. Amino acids: CASSVARSRSYNEQFF.

This chain links TRBV11-2 with TRBJ2-5; D gene unclear. V lost 1 base and J lost 6, with 6 bases in between. Germline lookup yields CDR1 SGHAT and CDR2 FQNNGV. The CDR3 totals 12 residues. The CDR3 sequence: CASSLARQTQYF. DNA for the CDR3: TGTGCCAGCAGCTTAGCCCGACAGACCCAGTACTTC.